One and the same sample provided the 30 T cell receptor beta chains below, sequenced in a study of blood T cell repertoires in COVID-19. Sequencing was performed with immunoSEQ multiplex PCR; in TCRdb, only in-frame clones are kept and a portion is missing. The profile covers 200,000 to 300,000 clones, with 85% to 95% appearing a single time and around 0.83% taken by the ten largest. Sequenced: peripheral blood. Every receptor here comes from a man younger than 40 with COVID-19, enrolled during active disease.

V usage is TRBV29-1 and J usage is TRBJ1-4; 8 bases are a match to TRBD1. Germline CDR1 reads SQVTM; CDR2 reads ANQGSEA. The CDR3 consists of 13 residues. J gave up 2 bases and V 5 bases, and 1 base lay outside the gene matches. The DNA for the CDR3 is TGCAGCGTTTCAGGGGGCACTAATGAAAAACTGTTTTTT. This gives the protein CSVSGGTNEKLFF.

The gene calls are TRBV6-5 and TRBJ2-2; D gene uncertain. In germline, CDR1 is MNHEY, CDR2 SVGAGI. Trimming shortened V by 4 bases and J by 7 bases, and 10 bases separated the two germline ends. This CDR3 region has 13 residues. CDR3 bases: TGTGCCAGCAGTTCCGTAAGAGTCGGGGAGCTGTTTTTT. Protein: CASSSVRVGELFF.

V gene TRBV9 combines with J gene TRBJ1-1; D possibly corresponds to TRBD1 (5 bases). V was shortened by 4 bases and J by 1 base, with 20 bases between the two germline ends. CDR3 length equals 17 residues. The germline CDR1 and CDR2 sequences are SGDLS and YYNGEE. In nucleotides, the CDR3 is TGTGCCAGCAGCCCGGGTTGGGGGACTAAGAAGAACACTGAAGCTTTCTTT. This codes for CASSPGWGTKKNTEAFF.

The gene calls are TRBV12-3 or TRBV12-4 and TRBJ1-2, with 8 nucleotides matching TRBD1. J was trimmed by 4 bases and V by 6 bases; bases with no gene match: 4. CDR3 length: 13 amino acids. The CDR3, as DNA: TGTGCCAGCAGGCCAGGGGGCGTCTATGGCTACACCTTC. Translated: CASRPGGVYGYTF.

The rearrangement uses TRBV3-1 (or the pseudogene TRBV3-2) and TRBJ2-7; 9 bases are a match to TRBD2. Germline CDR1 and CDR2: LGHDT and YNNKEL (reference sequence). V lost 2 bases to trimming and J lost 3 bases; unmatched junction nucleotides: 8. The CDR3 runs to 16 residues. CDR3 sequence (DNA): TGTGCCAGCAGCCAACAGGCGCGGGGGGGCCTCTACGAGCAGTACTTC. Residues: CASSQQARGGLYEQYF.

V gene TRBV6-5 combines with J gene TRBJ2-5; TRBD2 matches at 10 bases. The CDR3 contains 14 residues. V gave up 6 bases and J gave up 4 bases; unmatched junction bases: 5. The germline CDR1 and CDR2 sequences are MNHEY and SVGAGI. The CDR3 protein is CASRPGTSAETQYF. In DNA form, the CDR3 reads TGTGCCAGCAGACCCGGGACTAGCGCAGAGACCCAGTACTTC.

The chain combines TRBV5-4 with TRBJ2-1, with 7 nucleotides matching TRBD1. Germline V gene sequence: CDR1 SGHNT, CDR2 YYREEE (reference sequence). V dropped 3 bases and J dropped 5; count of bases not matched to a gene: 8. This CDR3 spans 15 amino acids. The CDR3 coding sequence is TGTGCCAGCAGCTCGGGACAGAGAATAAACAATGAGCAGTTCTTC. It specifies CASSSGQRINNEQFF.

The chain recombines TRBV19 with TRBJ1-3; tentatively, D is TRBD1 (6 bases). Germline values: CDR1 LNHDA, CDR2 SQIVND (reference sequence). This CDR3 has 14 amino acids. Between the trimmed V and J ends, which lost 7 bases and 4 bases, there was a span of 14 bases. In DNA, the CDR3 is TGTGCCAGTAAGGGGGATCCATCGGGAAACACCATATATTTT. Residues: CASKGDPSGNTIYF.

V is TRBV30 and J is TRBJ1-2; 10 bases fit TRBD1. Germline trimming cut 3 bases from V and 4 bases from J; bases unmatched to any gene: 2. CDR3 length equals 13 residues. CDR1 is GTSNPN and CDR2 is SVGIG in the germline V gene (reference sequence). CDR3 loop: CAWSGDRGYGYTF. The CDR3 nucleotides are TGTGCCTGGAGCGGGGACAGGGGCTATGGCTACACCTTC.

CDR3: CASSRNRDGYTF. The CDR3 coding sequence is TGTGCCAGCAGTAGAAACAGGGATGGCTACACCTTC. V is TRBV5-4 and J is TRBJ1-2; the D gene is possibly TRBD1 (6 bases). The CDR3 has 12 residues. CDR1 is SGHNT, CDR2 YYREEE, per germline (reference sequence). Trimming stripped 5 bases from V and 6 bases from J, with 11 bases between.

The chain combines TRBV10-1 with TRBJ2-2, with 10 positions matching TRBD1. The CDR3 covers 15 residues. Trimming cost V 0 bases and J 5 bases; bases outside gene matches: 0. CDR1 is WNHNN, CDR2 SYGVQD, per germline (reference sequence). CDR3 amino acids: CASSESGQGTGELFF. As DNA, the CDR3 is TGCGCCAGCAGTGAGTCGGGACAGGGGACCGGGGAGCTGTTTTTT.

V gene TRBV27 combines with J gene TRBJ2-2, with 7 bases aligning to TRBD1. V was pared by 4 bases and J by 4 bases, with 9 bases of the junction left unmatched. CDR1 is MNHEY, CDR2 SMNVEV, per germline (reference sequence). The CDR3 consists of 16 residues. The CDR3 DNA follows: TGTGCCAGCAGTTCGCCCCTCCGGGACAGCACCGGGGAGCTGTTTTTT. It specifies CASSSPLRDSTGELFF.

The chain combines TRBV19 with TRBJ1-1, with D possibly being TRBD1 (5 bases). V was pared by 3 bases and J by 1 base, with 12 bases between. The germline V gene has CDR1 LNHDA and CDR2 SQIVND (reference sequence). The CDR3 consists of 15 residues. The CDR3 reads CASSMGREPNTEAFF. CDR3 bases: TGTGCCAGTAGTATGGGCAGGGAACCGAACACTGAAGCTTTCTTT.

The V and J genes are TRBV7-9 and TRBJ2-3, with 13 bases matching TRBD2. This CDR3 has 16 amino acids. V shed 3 bases and J 1 base; nucleotides not matched to a gene: 1. Germline CDR1 reads SEHNR; CDR2 reads FQNEAQ (reference sequence). The CDR3 spells CASSFGLAGGTDTQYF. CDR3 in DNA: TGTGCCAGCAGCTTCGGACTAGCGGGGGGCACAGATACGCAGTATTTT.

The CDR3 loop is CAWSGLTDEKLFF. The CDR3 DNA follows: TGTGCCTGGAGTGGTCTCACGGATGAAAAACTGTTTTTT. The chain is built from TRBV30 and TRBJ1-4, with D unclear. This CDR3 is 13 amino acids long. V lost 1 base, J lost 6 bases, and 9 bases lay in between. CDR1 and CDR2 (germline): GTSNPN, SVGIG (reference sequence).

This clone was recorded once. The DNA of the CDR3 is TGTGCCAGCGACACAGGGAGTAATTCACCCCTCCACTTT. As protein: CASDTGSNSPLHF. The chain is built from TRBV6-6 and TRBJ1-6, with TRBD1 as a possible D gene (6 bases). The V end was cut by 8 bases, the J end by 6 bases, with 11 bases between. This CDR3 has 13 residues. Looked up from germline, CDR1 is MNHNY and CDR2 is SVGAGI (reference sequence).

This chain uses TRBV18 with TRBJ1-6; 8 positions match TRBD1. J was trimmed by 8 bases and V by 2 bases; bases with no gene match: 8. The CDR3 has 16 residues. Germline values: CDR1 KGHSH, CDR2 LQKENI. The CDR3 reads CASSPFGDRGDSPLHF. The CDR3 nucleotides are TGTGCCAGCTCACCATTTGGAGACAGGGGTGATTCACCCCTCCACTTT.

This clone has just one count. V usage is TRBV19 and J usage is TRBJ2-1; 11 bases map to TRBD2. V gave up 6 bases and J gave up 5 bases; unmatched junction bases: 6. The germline gives CDR1 LNHDA, CDR2 SQIVND (reference sequence). There are 15 residues in the CDR3. DNA for the CDR3: TGTGCCAGTAGAGTTAGCGGGGGGGGTAACAATGAGCAGTTCTTC. Protein: CASRVSGGGNNEQFF.

This chain links TRBV4-1 with TRBJ1-1; a weak D match, TRBD1 (5 bases). V was pared by 2 bases and J by 10 bases, with 17 bases between. Germline CDR1 MGHRA, CDR2 YSYEKL. CDR3 size: 14 residues. In DNA, the CDR3 is TGCGCCAGCAGCCAACCCAGCCAGGGCTTGGGAGCTTTCTTT. Translation gives CASSQPSQGLGAFF.

This chain connects TRBV5-1 to TRBJ1-3, with D perhaps matching TRBD1 (5 bases). This CDR3 spans 16 amino acids. Trimming shortened V by 0 bases and J by 0 bases, and 10 bases separated the two germline ends. Germline V gene data show CDR1 as SGHRS and CDR2 as YFSETQ. CDR3 amino acids: CASSLDGGISGNTIYF. CDR3 nucleotide sequence: TGCGCCAGCAGCTTGGACGGGGGGATCTCTGGAAACACCATATATTTT.

The chain carries TRBV6-5 and TRBJ2-2; 8 bases are shared with TRBD1. CDR1 is MNHEY, CDR2 SVGAGI, per germline. Trimming at V came to 7 bases and at J to 4 bases, leaving 8 bases not matched to a gene. The CDR3 has 15 residues. The CDR3: CASTRTGPATGELFF. CDR3 sequence (DNA): TGTGCCAGCACAAGGACAGGGCCGGCCACCGGGGAGCTGTTTTTT.

V usage is TRBV5-4 and J usage is TRBJ1-4, with a weak D call TRBD1 (5 bases). The CDR3 length is 15 residues. Between the trimmed V and J ends, which lost 0 bases and 7 bases, there was a span of 13 bases. Germline CDR1 reads SGHNT; CDR2 reads YYREEE (reference sequence). The CDR3 DNA reads as TGTGCCAGCAGCTTGGAACCAGGGTCAGGTGAAAAACTGTTTTTT. It translates to CASSLEPGSGEKLFF.

The rearrangement links TRBV24-1 to TRBJ2-3, with 9 nucleotides matching TRBD2. V shed 5 bases, J shed 1 base, and the junction held 6 bases outside the gene matches. This CDR3 has 16 amino acids. From germline, CDR1 is KGHDR and CDR2 SFDVKD. The CDR3 loop reads CATSAGSGGGTDTQYF. CDR3 DNA sequence: TGTGCCACCAGTGCGGGTAGCGGGGGAGGCACAGATACGCAGTATTTT.

J is TRBJ2-5 and V is TRBV6-5; D is perhaps TRBD2 (6 bases). V was pared by 0 bases and J by 4 bases, with 9 bases between. Germline lookup yields CDR1 MNHEY and CDR2 SVGAGI. This CDR3 has 14 amino acids. As DNA, the CDR3 is TGTGCCAGCAGTTACTCCGGGAGTCGAGAGACCCAGTACTTC. Residues: CASSYSGSRETQYF.

The rearrangement joins TRBV28 to TRBJ1-3, with D perhaps matching TRBD1 (6 bases). CDR3 length: 16 residues. The V and J ends lost 5 bases and 0 bases respectively, with 14 bases between them. Germline-derived CDR1 and CDR2 are MDHEN and SYDVKM. This CDR3 reads CASSEPGANSGNTIYF. The CDR3 DNA reads TGTGCCAGCAGTGAGCCAGGGGCTAACTCTGGAAACACCATATATTTT. The full variable domain, completed using reference TRBV28 and TRBJ1-3, is DVKVTQSSRYLVKRTGEKVFLECVQDMDHENMFWYRQDPGLGLRLIYFSYDVKMKEKGDIPEGYSVSREKKERFSLILESASTNQTSMYLCASSEPGANSGNTIYFGEGSWLTVV.

CDR3 coding DNA: TGTGCCAGTAGTATCGCGAAGGGGGGGTACGAGCAGTACTTC. This encodes CASSIAKGGYEQYF. V usage is TRBV19 and J usage is TRBJ2-7, with D maybe TRBD2 (7 bases). The CDR3 totals 14 residues. Trimming left V 3 bases short and J 4 bases short, with 13 bases between. CDR1 is LNHDA and CDR2 is SQIVND in the germline V gene (reference sequence).

V and J are TRBV18 and TRBJ1-2; D unresolved. V lost 0 bases and J lost 9, with 20 bases in between. CDR3 length equals 16 residues. Germline V lookup: CDR1 KGHSH, CDR2 LQKENI. The CDR3 DNA is TGTGCCAGCTCACCACCGAGTTCGGTCGCAGGCGTGCGCTACACCTTC. It is translated as CASSPPSSVAGVRYTF.

The chain carries TRBV9 and TRBJ1-1; TRBD1 might be the D (6 bases). The germline V gene encodes CDR1 SGDLS and CDR2 YYNGEE. The CDR3 is made up of 15 amino acids. V was trimmed by 0 bases and J by 5 bases, leaving 14 bases between them. In DNA form, the CDR3 reads TGTGCCAGCAGCGTAGTAGGCAGGGGTGAGACTGAAGCTTTCTTT. Translation gives CASSVVGRGETEAFF.

The chain recombines TRBV25-1 with TRBJ2-1; tentatively, D is TRBD2 (5 bases). Between the trimmed V and J ends, which lost 5 bases and 0 bases, there was a span of 14 bases. The CDR3 spans 16 residues. Germline V gene data show CDR1 as MGHDK and CDR2 as SYGVNS. This CDR3 is CASSSSTGSSYNEQFF. In nucleotides, the CDR3 is TGTGCCAGCAGTAGCTCGACGGGAAGCTCCTACAATGAGCAGTTCTTC.

V gene TRBV6-1 combines with J gene TRBJ1-2, with D possibly being TRBD1 (6 bases). The CDR3 extends over 14 amino acids. Trimming cost V 0 bases and J 6 bases, with 11 bases left between them. Germline CDR1 reads MNHNS; CDR2 reads SASEGT. The CDR3 loop is CASSEAPQGHGYTF. CDR3 bases: TGTGCCAGCAGTGAAGCGCCACAGGGACATGGCTACACCTTC.